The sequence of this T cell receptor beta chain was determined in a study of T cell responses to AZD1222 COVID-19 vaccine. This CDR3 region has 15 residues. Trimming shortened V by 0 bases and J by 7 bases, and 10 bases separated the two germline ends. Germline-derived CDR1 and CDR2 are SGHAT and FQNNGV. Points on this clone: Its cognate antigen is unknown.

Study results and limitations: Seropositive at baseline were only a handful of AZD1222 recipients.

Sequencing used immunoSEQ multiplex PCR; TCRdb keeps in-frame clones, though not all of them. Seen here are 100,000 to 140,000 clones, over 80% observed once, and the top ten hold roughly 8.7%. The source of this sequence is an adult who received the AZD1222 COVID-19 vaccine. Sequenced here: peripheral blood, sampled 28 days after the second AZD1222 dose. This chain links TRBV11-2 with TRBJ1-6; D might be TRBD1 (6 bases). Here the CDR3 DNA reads TGTGCCAGCAGCTTAGAAACAGGGTTAAATTCACCCCTCCACTTT. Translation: CASSLETGLNSPLHF.